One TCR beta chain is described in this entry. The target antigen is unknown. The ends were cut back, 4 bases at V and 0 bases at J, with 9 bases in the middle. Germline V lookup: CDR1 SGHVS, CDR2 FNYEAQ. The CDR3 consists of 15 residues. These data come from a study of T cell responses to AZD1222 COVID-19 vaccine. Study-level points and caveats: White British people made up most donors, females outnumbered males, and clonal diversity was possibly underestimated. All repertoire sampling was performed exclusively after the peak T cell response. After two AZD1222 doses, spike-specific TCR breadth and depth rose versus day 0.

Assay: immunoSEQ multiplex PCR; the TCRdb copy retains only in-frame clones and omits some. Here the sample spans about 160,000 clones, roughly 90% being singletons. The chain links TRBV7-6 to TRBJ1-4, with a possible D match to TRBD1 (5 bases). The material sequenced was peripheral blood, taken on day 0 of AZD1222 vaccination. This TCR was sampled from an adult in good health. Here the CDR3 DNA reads TGTGCCAGCAGCTCTACGACAGCAACTAATGAAAAACTGTTTTTT. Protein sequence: CASSSTTATNEKLFF.